A single sample is the source of the 11 T cell receptor delta chains below, sequenced in a study of gamma-delta T cells after stem cell transplantation. TCRdb re-called the RT-PCR reads via CATT. The table shows 11,000 or so delta-chain clones, with approximately 39% occurring only once. The sample comprised gamma-delta T cells. The receptors were sampled from a human donor. It is not recorded whose cells these are; they may come from a transplant donor.

This clone is classed as medium-sized. The rearrangement joins TRDV1 to TRDJ1; 9 bases agree with TRDD2. With 3 bases clipped from V and 0 bases from J, the junction kept 20 bases outside the gene matches. The CDR3 is made up of 21 amino acids. In germline, CDR1 is TSWWSYY, CDR2 QGS. CDR3 residues: CALGDGPSYPYWGAYTDKLIF. The CDR3 region has the DNA TGTGCTCTTGGGGACGGGCCTTCCTACCCATACTGGGGAGCCTACACCGATAAACTCATCTTT.

The chain uses TRDV1 and TRDJ1; TRDD3 matches at 11 bases. V lost 5 bases and J lost 0; bases outside the gene matches: 20. The CDR3 consists of 21 residues. Germline V gives CDR1 TSWWSYY, CDR2 QGS. In DNA, the CDR3 is TGTGCTCTTGGGAAGAAGGGTCCATTTGGGGGATACGATAGACACACCGATAAACTCATCTTT. Translating it yields CALGKKGPFGGYDRHTDKLIF.

The chain recombines TRDV1 with TRDJ3, with TRDD3 matching 7 bases. The CDR3 extends over 19 amino acids. CDR1 is TSWWSYY, CDR2 QGS, per germline. V was pared by 2 bases and J by 3 bases, with 10 bases of the junction left unmatched. CDR3 DNA: TGTGCTCTTGGGGAAGGGTTCGGTGGGGGAAGCTGGGACACCCGACAGATGTTTTTC. Translating gives CALGEGFGGGSWDTRQMFF.

This chain joins TRDV3 and TRDJ1, with D perhaps matching TRDD3 (6 bases). This CDR3 has 23 residues. The V gene's germline CDR1 is TVYSNPD and CDR2 GDNSRS (reference sequence). The V gene lost 2 bases and the J gene lost 5 bases, with 45 bases spanning the gap. The CDR3 loop is CAFPHNPCLSPYWVTGRTDKLIF. Written as DNA, the CDR3 is TGTGCCTTTCCGCACAACCCATGCCTCTCTCCGTACTGGGTTACGGGAAGGACAGATAAACTCATCTTT.

The chain carries TRDV3 and TRDJ1, with 13 positions matching TRDD3. CDR1 is TVYSNPD, CDR2 GDNSRS, per germline (reference sequence). Trimming at V came to 2 bases and at J to 2 bases, leaving 29 bases not matched to a gene. The CDR3 spans 23 residues. The CDR3 DNA reads TGTGCCTTTGGCTGCCTACCCAGAGCCCCCTTACTGGGGGATACGTCCCTGACCGATAAACTCATCTTT. Amino acids: CAFGCLPRAPLLGDTSLTDKLIF.

The chain joins TRDV1 to TRDJ1, with TRDD3 identical over 11 bases. V lost 0 bases and J lost 4; bases outside the gene matches: 22. Looked up from germline, CDR1 is TSWWSYY and CDR2 is QGS. There are 22 residues in the CDR3. The CDR3 bases are TGTGCTCTTGGGGAACTCGTTCCTACGTGGGGGATATACTGGGGGATAGACGATAAACTCATCTTT. It codes for CALGELVPTWGIYWGIDDKLIF.

By sample share, this clone is medium-sized (0.01 to 0.1%). Different DNA sequences within this sample yield the same CDR3. This rearrangement joins TRDV2 to TRDJ1; 8 bases are a match to TRDD3. The CDR3 is made up of 24 amino acids. Germline-derived CDR1 and CDR2 are GEAIGNYY and EKD. The V segment lost 0 bases and the J segment 0 bases; nucleotides outside the gene matches: 29. CDR3 residues: CACDTDRRPSQLGSGYEYTDKLIF. As DNA, the CDR3 is TGTGCCTGTGACACCGACAGGCGACCTAGCCAATTGGGATCGGGATACGAGTACACCGATAAACTCATCTTT.

The rearrangement joins TRDV1 to TRDJ1; TRDD3 agrees at 10 bases. This CDR3 spans 15 amino acids. CDR1 is TSWWSYY and CDR2 is QGS in the germline V gene. Unmatched junction bases numbered 8, after V lost 8 bases and J lost 2 bases. CDR3 region: CALSRGIRRTDKLIF. The CDR3 DNA follows: TGTGCTCTTAGCCGGGGGATACGCCGTACCGATAAACTCATCTTT.

This chain links TRDV1 with TRDJ2, with 13 positions matching TRDD3. The V gene end was trimmed by 1 base and the J gene end by 4 bases; junction bases not matched to a gene: 9. This CDR3 spans 19 amino acids. Germline V CDR1 and CDR2: TSWWSYY, QGS. The CDR3 DNA sequence: TGTGCTCTTGGGGAACGGGGTACTGGGGGATACGGCTCGACAGCACAACTCTTCTTT. Translation gives CALGERGTGGYGSTAQLFF.

This clone has more than one count but fewer than ten. The chain carries TRDV2 and TRDJ3; D is unresolved. The CDR3 spans 18 residues. Deletions cut 2 bases from V and 0 bases from J, with 13 bases between. CDR1 and CDR2 (germline): GEAIGNYY, EKD. The CDR3 sequence is CACDINRPSSWDTRQMFF. The CDR3 DNA sequence: TGTGCCTGTGACATAAACCGGCCCAGCTCCTGGGACACCCGACAGATGTTTTTC.

This clone showed up just a few times. CDR3: CALGEYRPVFGGYGLGTDKLIF. In DNA form, the CDR3 reads TGTGCTCTTGGGGAATACCGGCCGGTGTTTGGGGGATACGGTCTAGGCACCGATAAACTCATCTTT. This rearrangement joins TRDV1 to TRDJ1, with TRDD3 matching over 11 bases. Trimming cost V 2 bases and J 1 base; bases outside gene matches: 21. The germline V gene encodes CDR1 TSWWSYY and CDR2 QGS. This CDR3 has 22 amino acids.